This entry describes one TCR beta chain. Its antigen is still unknown. Base qualities are missing; no much larger clone stands one base away. This record comes from a study of shared clonotypes between healthy human individuals (TCRdb year 2020). Turning to the overall study: The cohort comprised a couple of women and a few men aged 18 to 49 years. To estimate repertoire size and how much clonotypes are shared between individuals, the study performed deep sequencing of blood TCR repertoires from five healthy adults. Each donor's leukapheresis produced roughly between roughly 0.85 and 9.5 billion PBMCs. Libraries were prepared and TCR repertoires were sequenced by different laboratories using diverse techniques, in order to increase sequencing depth and limit assay-specific biases. For each donor, three plates each were used for CD4 naive and CD4 memory, two plates were used for CD8 naive, and one plate was used for CD8 memory.

CD8 naive samples consisted of CD45RO-negative cells that were positively selected for CCR7, yielding a CD45RA+CCR7+ population without TemRA cells. The donors were healthy, HIV-negative adults with no recently reported acute infections or vaccinations. Only Caucasian adults living in Nashville, Tennessee, USA were represented among the donors. Blood was collected by leukapheresis, and PBMCs were isolated by Ficoll-Histopaque density gradient centrifugation and then cryopreserved in liquid nitrogen vapor phase. Purity and quantity of every magnetically sorted T cell population were checked by analytical flow cytometry. Genomic DNA was isolated from each sorted fraction and quantified by UV absorbance on a Nanodrop 2000c. TCR CDR3 regions were amplified from genomic DNA by multiplex PCR using the deep immunoSEQ assay. For each cell subset, the extracted genomic DNA was distributed evenly across all wells of several immunoSEQ 96-well plates, and each plate served as one replicate. For sorted subsets, about 200 ng genomic DNA, equal to tens of thousands of T cell genomes, was loaded into each replicate PCR. Purified libraries were quantified with a Qubit 3.0 fluorometer, sized on a Bioanalyzer 2100, and re-quantified with the KAPA Library Quantification kit. A separate single-read 150-cycle Illumina NextSeq 550 flow cell was used to sequence each immunoSEQ 96-well plate. The published analysis was carried out like this. The immunoSEQ output contained only junctional sequences without quality scores, so filtering could not match that applied to full-length reads. Sequences were annotated with PyIR, a Python wrapper for IgBLAST v1.9, using IMGT germline references to assign V/J genes and CDR3. Any read was removed if the V/J assignment was weak (E-value above 1e-6), the CDR3 was missing, or the read contained stop codons, out-of-frame junctions, or ambiguous translated residues. V3J clonotypes were defined as sequences sharing the same inferred V gene, J gene, and CDR3 amino acid sequence. Percentage overlap between repertoires was calculated by dividing the number of shared unique clonotypes by the size of the smaller repertoire. RTK rarefaction, the Chao1 estimator, and Recon v2.1 estimates of unobserved clonotypes were used to assess repertoire richness. OLGA was used to compute generation probabilities for all TCRbeta clonotypes that the gDNA method yielded from a handful of donors. TCRdb took over this immuneACCESS table, retaining in-frame rearrangements with V and J assigned. Such tables are incomplete; in checked studies, under half of the missing clones stem from an unresolved V gene, and the remainder is unexplained. The DNA gave D and trimming, while V, J and clone size come from that table. The sample table holds 2 million to 2.5 million clones, of which 93% were seen once. The ten largest account for more than 1.5% of the sample.

What the work shows at the level of the full study, not this receptor alone: Sharing across several donors was observed for approximately 5% of naive CD4, over 3% of naive CD8, about 2.3% of memory CD4, and 0.4% of memory CD8 clonotypes. Even with the large sequencing depth, rarefaction of the sorted-subset datasets indicated that sequencing was incomplete. The small number of donors limited the genetic and exposure-history diversity represented. Pairwise subsampling led to the expectation that sequencing depth would affect the degree of clonotype sharing among donors. Compared with non-shared clonotypes, the clonotypes found in all four sorted-subset donors had higher generation probabilities. Naive subsets generally had larger estimated clonotype richness than memory subsets. Only blood was sampled, and tissue TCR repertoires likely differ from those in blood.

Sequences LGHNA (CDR1) and YSLEER (CDR2) are obtained from the germline V gene. V loses 2 bases, J loses 7 bases, and the germline ends lie 14 bases apart. Including the terminal cysteine and phenylalanine, the CDR3 comprises 15 residues. Only the CDR3 portion is preserved as DNA: 45 bases, with reading frame beginning at the first base. Here the chain combines TRBV4-3 and TRBJ1-4, with a tentative D gene TRBD1 over 6 matching bases. This sequence was found in a man between 18 and 29 years old in good health. Some clones in this sample may be carry-over from other donors' samples. Sequenced sample: naive CD8+ T cells from PBMCs. The sample's cell subset or site, from its label and the paper: CD45RA+CCR7+. The nucleotide sequence is given as TGCGCCAGCAGCCAATACCAGGGGCAGGGTGAAAAACTGTTTTTT. Its translation reads: CASSQYQGQGEKLFF.